This T cell receptor beta chain was documented in a study of metastatic and nonmetastatic thyroid tumors. With MiXCR, TCRdb called clones anew from the PCR reads. The sample has about 14,000 clones, roughly 27% seen once. Patients underwent thyroid surgery, and none had received any treatment before it. CDR1 SGDLS and CDR2 YYNGEE come from the germline V gene. With 3 bases removed from V and 5 bases from J, the gap between germline ends came to 20 bases. The CDR3 consists of 16 residues. Sample: tumor tissue. This rearrangement joins TRBV9 to TRBJ2-5; maybe TRBD1 (8 bases). The source of this sequence is a female donor with papillary thyroid cancer or a benign thyroid nodule (not recorded which). Some clones in this sample may be carry-over from other donors' samples. In DNA, the CDR3 is TGTGCCAGCAGCGCCACAGGGGGGGAACGGGTGGAGACCCAGTACTTC. Translated: CASSATGGERVETQYF.